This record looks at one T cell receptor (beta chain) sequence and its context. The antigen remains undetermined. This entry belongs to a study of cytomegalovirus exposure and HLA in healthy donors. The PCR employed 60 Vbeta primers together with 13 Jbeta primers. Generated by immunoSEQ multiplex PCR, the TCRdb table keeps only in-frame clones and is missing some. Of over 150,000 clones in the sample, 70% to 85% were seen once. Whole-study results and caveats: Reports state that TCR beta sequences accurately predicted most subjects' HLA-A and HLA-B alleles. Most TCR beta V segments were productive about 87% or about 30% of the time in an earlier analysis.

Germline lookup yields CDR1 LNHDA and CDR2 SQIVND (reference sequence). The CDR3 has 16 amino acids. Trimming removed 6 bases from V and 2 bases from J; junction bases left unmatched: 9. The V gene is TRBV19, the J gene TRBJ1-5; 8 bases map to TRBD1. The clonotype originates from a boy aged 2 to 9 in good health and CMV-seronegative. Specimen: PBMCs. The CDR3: CASRNTGTGGNQPQHF. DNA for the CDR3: TGTGCCAGTAGAAATACCGGGACAGGAGGCAATCAGCCCCAGCATTTT. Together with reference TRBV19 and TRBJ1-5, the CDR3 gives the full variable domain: DGGITQSPKYLFRKEGQNVTLSCEQNLNHDAMYWYRQDPGQGLRLIYYSQIVNDFQKGDIAEGYSVSREKKESFPLTVTSAQKNPTAFYLCASRNTGTGGNQPQHFGDGTRLSIL.